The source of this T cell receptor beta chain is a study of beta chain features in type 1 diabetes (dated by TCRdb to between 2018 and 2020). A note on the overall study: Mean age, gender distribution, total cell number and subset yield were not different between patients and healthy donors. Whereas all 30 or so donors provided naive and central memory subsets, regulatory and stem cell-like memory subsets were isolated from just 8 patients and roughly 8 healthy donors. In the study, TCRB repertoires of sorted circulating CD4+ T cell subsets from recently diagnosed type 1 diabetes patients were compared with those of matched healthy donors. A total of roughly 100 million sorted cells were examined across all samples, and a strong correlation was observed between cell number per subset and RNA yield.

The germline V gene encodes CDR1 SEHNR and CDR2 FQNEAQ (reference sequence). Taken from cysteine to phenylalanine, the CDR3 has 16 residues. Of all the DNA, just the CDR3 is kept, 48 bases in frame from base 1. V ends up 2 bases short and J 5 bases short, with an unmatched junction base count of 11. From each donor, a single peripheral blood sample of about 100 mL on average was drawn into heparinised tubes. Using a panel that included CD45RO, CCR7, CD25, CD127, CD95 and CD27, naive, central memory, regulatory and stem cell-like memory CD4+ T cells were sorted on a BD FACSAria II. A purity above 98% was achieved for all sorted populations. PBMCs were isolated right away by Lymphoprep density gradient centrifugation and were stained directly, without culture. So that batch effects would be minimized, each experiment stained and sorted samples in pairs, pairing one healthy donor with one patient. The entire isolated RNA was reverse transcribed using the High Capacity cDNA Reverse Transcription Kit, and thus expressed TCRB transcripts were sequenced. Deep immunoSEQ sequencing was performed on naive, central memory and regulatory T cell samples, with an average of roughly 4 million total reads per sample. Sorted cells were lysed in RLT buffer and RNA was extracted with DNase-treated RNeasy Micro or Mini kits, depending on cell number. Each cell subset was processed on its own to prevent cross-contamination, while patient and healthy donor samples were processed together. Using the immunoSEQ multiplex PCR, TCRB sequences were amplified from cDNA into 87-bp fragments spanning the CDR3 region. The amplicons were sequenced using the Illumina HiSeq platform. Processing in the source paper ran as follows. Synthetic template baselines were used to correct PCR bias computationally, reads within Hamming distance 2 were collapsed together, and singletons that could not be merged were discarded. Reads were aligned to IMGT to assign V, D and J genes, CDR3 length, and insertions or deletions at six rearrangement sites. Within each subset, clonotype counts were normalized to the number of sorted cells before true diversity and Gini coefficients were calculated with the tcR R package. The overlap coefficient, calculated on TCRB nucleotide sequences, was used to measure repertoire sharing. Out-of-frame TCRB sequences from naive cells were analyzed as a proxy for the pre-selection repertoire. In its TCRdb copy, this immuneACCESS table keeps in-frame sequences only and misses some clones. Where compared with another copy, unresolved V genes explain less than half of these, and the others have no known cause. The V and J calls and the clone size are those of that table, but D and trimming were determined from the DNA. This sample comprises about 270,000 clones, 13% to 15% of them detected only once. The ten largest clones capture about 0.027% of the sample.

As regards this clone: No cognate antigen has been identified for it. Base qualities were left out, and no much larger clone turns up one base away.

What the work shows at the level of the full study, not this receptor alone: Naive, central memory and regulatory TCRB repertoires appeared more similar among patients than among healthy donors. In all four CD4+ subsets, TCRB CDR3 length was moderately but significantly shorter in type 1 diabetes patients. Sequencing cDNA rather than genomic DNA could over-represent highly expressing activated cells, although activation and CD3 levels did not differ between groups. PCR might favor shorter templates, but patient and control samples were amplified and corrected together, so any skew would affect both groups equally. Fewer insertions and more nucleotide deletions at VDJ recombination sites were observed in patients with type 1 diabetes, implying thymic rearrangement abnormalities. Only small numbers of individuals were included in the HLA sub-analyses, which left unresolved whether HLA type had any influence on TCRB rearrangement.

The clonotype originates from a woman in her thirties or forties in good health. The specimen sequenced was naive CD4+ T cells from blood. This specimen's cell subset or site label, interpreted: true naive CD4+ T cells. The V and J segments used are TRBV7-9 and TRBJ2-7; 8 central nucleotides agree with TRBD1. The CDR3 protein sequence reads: CASSLKVGQGRDEQYF. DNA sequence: TGTGCCAGCAGCTTAAAAGTAGGACAGGGAAGGGACGAGCAGTACTTC.